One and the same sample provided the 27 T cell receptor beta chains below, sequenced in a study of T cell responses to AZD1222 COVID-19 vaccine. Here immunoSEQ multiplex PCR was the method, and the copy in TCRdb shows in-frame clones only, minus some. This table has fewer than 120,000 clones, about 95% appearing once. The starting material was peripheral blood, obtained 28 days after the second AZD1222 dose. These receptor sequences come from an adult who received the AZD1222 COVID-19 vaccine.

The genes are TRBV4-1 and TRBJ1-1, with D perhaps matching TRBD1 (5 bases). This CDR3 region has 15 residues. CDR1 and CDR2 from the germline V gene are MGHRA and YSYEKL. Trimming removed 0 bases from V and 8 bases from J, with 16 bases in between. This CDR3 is CASSQDQASGGEAFF. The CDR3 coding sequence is TGCGCCAGCAGCCAAGATCAGGCGTCGGGGGGAGAAGCTTTCTTT.

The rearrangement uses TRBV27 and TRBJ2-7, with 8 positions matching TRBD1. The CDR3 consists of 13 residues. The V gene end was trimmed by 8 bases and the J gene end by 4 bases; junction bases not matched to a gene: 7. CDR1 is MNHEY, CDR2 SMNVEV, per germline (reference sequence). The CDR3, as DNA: TGTGCCAGCGGGGGACACAGGGGGTACGAGCAGTACTTC. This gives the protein CASGGHRGYEQYF.

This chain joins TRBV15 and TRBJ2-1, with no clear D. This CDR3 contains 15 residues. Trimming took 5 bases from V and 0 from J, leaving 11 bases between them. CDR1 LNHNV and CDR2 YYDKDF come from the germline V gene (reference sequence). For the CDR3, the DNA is TGTGCCACCAGCCGCTCTCGGAGCTCCTACAATGAGCAGTTCTTC. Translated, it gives CATSRSRSSYNEQFF.

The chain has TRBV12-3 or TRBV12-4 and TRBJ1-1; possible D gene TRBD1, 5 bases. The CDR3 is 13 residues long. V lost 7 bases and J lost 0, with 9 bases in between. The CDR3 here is CASTRGVNTEAFF. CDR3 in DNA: TGTGCCAGCACTAGAGGGGTGAACACTGAAGCTTTCTTT.

For the CDR3, the DNA is TGTGCCAGCAGGGGAGTCTCTCCAACAACCGGGGAGCTGTTTTTT. Protein product: CASRGVSPTTGELFF. V usage is TRBV28 and J usage is TRBJ2-2; TRBD2 might be the D (5 bases). Trimming pared 6 bases from V and 5 bases from J, leaving 16 bases between. In germline, CDR1 is MDHEN, CDR2 SYDVKM. The length of the CDR3 is 15 residues.

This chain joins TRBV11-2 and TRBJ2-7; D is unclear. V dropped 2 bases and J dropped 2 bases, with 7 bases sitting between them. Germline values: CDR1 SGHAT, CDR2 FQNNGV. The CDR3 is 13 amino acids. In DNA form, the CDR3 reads TGTGCCAGCAGCTTACCCGTGGCCTACGAGCAGTACTTC. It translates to CASSLPVAYEQYF.

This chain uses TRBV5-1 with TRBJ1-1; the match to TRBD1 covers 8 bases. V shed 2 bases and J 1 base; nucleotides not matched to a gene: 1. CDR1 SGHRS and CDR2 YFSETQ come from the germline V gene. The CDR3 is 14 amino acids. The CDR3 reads CASSFGQGNTEAFF. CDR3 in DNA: TGCGCCAGCAGCTTTGGACAGGGGAACACTGAAGCTTTCTTT.

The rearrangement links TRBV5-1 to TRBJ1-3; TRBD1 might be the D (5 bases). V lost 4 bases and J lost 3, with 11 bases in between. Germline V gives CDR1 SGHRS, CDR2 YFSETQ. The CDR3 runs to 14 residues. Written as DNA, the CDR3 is TGCGCCAGCAGCATTGGGGGGAATGGAAACACCATATATTTT. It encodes CASSIGGNGNTIYF. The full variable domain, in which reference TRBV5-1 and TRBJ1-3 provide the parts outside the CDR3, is KAGVTQTPRYLIKTRGQQVTLSCSPISGHRSVSWYQQTPGQGLQFLFEYFSETQRNKGNFPGRFSGRQFSNSRSEMNVSTLELGDSALYLCASSIGGNGNTIYFGEGSWLTVV.

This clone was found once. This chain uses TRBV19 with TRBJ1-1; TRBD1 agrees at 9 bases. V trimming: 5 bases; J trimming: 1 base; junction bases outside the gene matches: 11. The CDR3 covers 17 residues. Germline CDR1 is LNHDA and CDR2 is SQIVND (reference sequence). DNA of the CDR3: TGTGCCAGTAGTGAACCGGGACAGGGTCTAGGGAACACTGAAGCTTTCTTT. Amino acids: CASSEPGQGLGNTEAFF. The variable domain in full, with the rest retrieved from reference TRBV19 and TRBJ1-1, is DGGITQSPKYLFRKEGQNVTLSCEQNLNHDAMYWYRQDPGQGLRLIYYSQIVNDFQKGDIAEGYSVSREKKESFPLTVTSAQKNPTAFYLCASSEPGQGLGNTEAFFGQGTRLTVV.

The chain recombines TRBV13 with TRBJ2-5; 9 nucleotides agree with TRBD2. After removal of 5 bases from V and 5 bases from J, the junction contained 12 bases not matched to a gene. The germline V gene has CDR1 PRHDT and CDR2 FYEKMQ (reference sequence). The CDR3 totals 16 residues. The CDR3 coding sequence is TGTGCCAGCAGCCGCGGGAGGCGGGGGGGCAGGGAGACCCAGTACTTC. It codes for CASSRGRRGGRETQYF. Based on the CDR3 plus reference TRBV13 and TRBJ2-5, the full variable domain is AAGVIQSPRHLIKEKRETATLKCYPIPRHDTVYWYQQGPGQDPQFLISFYEKMQSDKGSIPDRFSAQQFSDYHSELNMSSLELGDSALYFCASSRGRRGGRETQYFGPGTRLLVL.

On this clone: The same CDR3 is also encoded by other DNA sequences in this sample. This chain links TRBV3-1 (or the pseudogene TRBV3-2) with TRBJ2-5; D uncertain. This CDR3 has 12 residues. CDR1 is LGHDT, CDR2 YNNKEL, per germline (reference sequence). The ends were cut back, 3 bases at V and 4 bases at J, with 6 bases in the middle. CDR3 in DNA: TGTGCCAGCAGCCAGGGCGGAGAGACCCAGTACTTC. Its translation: CASSQGGETQYF.

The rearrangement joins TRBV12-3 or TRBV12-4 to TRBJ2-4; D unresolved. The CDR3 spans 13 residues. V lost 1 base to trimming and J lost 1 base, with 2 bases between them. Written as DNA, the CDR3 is TGTGCCAGCAGTTTAGTGGCCAAAAACATTCAGTACTTC. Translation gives CASSLVAKNIQYF.

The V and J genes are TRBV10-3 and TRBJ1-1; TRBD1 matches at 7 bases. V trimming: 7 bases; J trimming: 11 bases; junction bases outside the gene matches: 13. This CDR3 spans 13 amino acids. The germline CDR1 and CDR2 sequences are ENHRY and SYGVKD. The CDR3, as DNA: TGTGCCATCAAAACCGACGGGACAGAGAGGGCTTTCTTT. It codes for CAIKTDGTERAFF.

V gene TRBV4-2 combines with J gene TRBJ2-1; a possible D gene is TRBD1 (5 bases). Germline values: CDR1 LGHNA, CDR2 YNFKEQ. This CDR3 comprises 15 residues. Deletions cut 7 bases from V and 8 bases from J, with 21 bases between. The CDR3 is CASNPQEDPFDEQFF. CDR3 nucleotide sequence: TGTGCCAGCAACCCACAGGAAGACCCCTTCGATGAGCAGTTCTTC.

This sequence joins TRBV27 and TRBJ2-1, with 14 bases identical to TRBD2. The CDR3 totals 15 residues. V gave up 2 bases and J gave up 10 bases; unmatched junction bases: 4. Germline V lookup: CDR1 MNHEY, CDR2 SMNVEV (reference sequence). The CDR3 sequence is CASSLGTSGSKEQFF. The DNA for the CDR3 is TGTGCCAGCAGTTTAGGGACTAGCGGGAGTAAGGAGCAGTTCTTC.

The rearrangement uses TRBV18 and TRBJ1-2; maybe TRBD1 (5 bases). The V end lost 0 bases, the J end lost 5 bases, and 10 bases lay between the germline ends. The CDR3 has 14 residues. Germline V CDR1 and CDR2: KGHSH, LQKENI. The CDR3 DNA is TGTGCCAGCTCACCACCGGTGGGGCGATATGGCTACACCTTC. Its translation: CASSPPVGRYGYTF. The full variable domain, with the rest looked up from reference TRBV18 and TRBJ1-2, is NAGVMQNPRHLVRRRGQEARLRCSPMKGHSHVYWYRQLPEEGLKFMVYLQKENIIDESGMPKERFSAEFPKEGPSILRIQQVVRGDSAAYFCASSPPVGRYGYTFGSGTRLTVV.

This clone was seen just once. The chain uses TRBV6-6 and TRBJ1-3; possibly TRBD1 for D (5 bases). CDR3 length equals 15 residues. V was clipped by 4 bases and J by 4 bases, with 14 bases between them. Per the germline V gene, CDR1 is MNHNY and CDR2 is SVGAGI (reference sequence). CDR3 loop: CASSSQGISGNTIYF. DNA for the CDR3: TGTGCCAGCAGTTCCCAGGGAATCTCGGGAAACACCATATATTTT.

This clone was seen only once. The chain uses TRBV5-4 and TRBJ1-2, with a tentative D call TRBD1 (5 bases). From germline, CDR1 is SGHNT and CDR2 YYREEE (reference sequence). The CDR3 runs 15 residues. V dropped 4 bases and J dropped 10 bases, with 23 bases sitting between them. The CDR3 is CASSRRDRQVIDYTF. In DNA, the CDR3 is TGTGCCAGCAGCCGAAGGGACCGGCAAGTTATTGACTACACCTTC.

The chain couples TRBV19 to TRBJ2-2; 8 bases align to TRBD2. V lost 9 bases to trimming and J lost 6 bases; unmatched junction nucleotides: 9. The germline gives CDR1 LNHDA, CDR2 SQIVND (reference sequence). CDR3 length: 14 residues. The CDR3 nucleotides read TGTGCCAGCCTCAGCGGGAGAGTCGCCGGGGAGCTGTTTTTT. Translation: CASLSGRVAGELFF.

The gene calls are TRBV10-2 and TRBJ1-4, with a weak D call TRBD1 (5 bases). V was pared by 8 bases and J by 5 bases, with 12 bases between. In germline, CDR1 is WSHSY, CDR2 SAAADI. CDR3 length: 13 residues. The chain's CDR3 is CASGGGGNEKLFF. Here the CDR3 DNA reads TGCGCCAGCGGGGGGGGTGGAAATGAAAAACTGTTTTTT.

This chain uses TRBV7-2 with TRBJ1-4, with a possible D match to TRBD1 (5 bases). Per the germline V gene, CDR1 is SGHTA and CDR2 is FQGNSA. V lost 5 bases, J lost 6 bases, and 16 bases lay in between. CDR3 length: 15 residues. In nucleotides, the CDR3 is TGTGCCAGCAGCCTAGGGGTGGGAGGGGATGAAAAACTGTTTTTT. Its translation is CASSLGVGGDEKLFF.

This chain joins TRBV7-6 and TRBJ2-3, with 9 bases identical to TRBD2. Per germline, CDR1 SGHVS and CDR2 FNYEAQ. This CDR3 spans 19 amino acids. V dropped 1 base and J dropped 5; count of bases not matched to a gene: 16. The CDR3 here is CASSLEASGTSGIGDTQYF. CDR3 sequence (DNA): TGTGCCAGCAGCTTAGAGGCTAGCGGGACCTCCGGGATCGGAGATACGCAGTATTTT.

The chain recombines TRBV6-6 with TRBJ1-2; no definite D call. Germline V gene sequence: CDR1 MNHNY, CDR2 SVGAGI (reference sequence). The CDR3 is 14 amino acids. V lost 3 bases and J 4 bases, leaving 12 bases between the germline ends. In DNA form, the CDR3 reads TGTGCCAGCAGTTATCAAGAGGTCGCCTATGGCTACACCTTC. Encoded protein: CASSYQEVAYGYTF.

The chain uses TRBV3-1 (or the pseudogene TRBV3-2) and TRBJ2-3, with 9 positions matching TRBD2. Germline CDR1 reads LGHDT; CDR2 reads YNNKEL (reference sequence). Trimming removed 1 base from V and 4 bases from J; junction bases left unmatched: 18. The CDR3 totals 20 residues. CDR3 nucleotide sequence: TGTGCCAGCAGCCAAGCCGGGACTAGCCCAATAACCAGGGGCGCAGATACGCAGTATTTT. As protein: CASSQAGTSPITRGADTQYF.

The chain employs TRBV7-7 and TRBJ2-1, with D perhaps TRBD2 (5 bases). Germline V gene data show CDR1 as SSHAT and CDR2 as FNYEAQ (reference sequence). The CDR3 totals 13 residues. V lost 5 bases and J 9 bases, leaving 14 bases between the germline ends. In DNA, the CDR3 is TGTGCCAGCAGCCCGGGGAGCGTGGGTGAGCAGTTCTTC. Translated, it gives CASSPGSVGEQFF.

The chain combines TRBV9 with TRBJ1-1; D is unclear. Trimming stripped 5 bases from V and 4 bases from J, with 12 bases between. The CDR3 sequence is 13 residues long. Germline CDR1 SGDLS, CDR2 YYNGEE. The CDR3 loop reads CASSKNVVTEAFF. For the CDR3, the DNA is TGTGCCAGCAGTAAAAACGTGGTCACTGAAGCTTTCTTT. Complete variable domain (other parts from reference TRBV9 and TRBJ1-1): DSGVTQTPKHLITATGQRVTLRCSPRSGDLSVYWYQQSLDQGLQFLIQYYNGEERAKGNILERFSAQQFPDLHSELNLSSLELGDSALYFCASSKNVVTEAFFGQGTRLTVV.

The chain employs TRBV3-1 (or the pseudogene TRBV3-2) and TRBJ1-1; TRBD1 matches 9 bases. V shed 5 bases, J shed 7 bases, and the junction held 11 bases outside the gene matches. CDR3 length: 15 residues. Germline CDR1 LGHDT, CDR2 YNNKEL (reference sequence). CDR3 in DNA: TGTGCCAGCAGCACTCCGAACAGGGGGCGGAATGAAGCTTTCTTT. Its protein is CASSTPNRGRNEAFF.